The present entry profiles one T cell receptor beta chain with its context. Its antigen remains unidentified. Possible read error: a much larger clone is one base away. TCRdb independently ran MiXCR on the 5' RACE reads; one entry per CDR3 protein. The table shows some 350,000 distinct CDR3 sequences, with 10% to 15% occurring only once. The CDR3 length is 14 residues. Deletions cut 7 bases from V and 9 bases from J, with 22 bases between. Germline loops: CDR1 DFQATT, CDR2 SNEGSKA (reference sequence). This sample was taken from a study of T-cell memory formation after mild COVID-19. Study-wide results and limits: Prior to infection, memory already included some responding clones, suggesting cross-reactive memory joined. Clones from the second wave (peaking day 37) had unconfirmed SARS-CoV-2 specificity. There was a balanced CD4/CD8 profile in clones contracting day 15 to 85, and later expanders leaned CD4+. Contracting CD4+ clones sat mainly in CM and EM; CD8+ in EMRA.

The gene calls are TRBV20-1 and TRBJ2-1, with a tentative D call TRBD2 (7 bases). This receptor was taken from a man between 18 and 35 years old who had mild COVID-19 (a few samples of this study predate the infection). Cell type and time point are not known. Sequencing was carried out using PBMCs or a T cell subset sorted from them (not recorded which). The CDR3 DNA reads as TGCAGTGTGATTAGCGTGGGGGGGGCAGGTGAGCAGTTCTTC. The encoded protein is CSVISVGGAGEQFF.